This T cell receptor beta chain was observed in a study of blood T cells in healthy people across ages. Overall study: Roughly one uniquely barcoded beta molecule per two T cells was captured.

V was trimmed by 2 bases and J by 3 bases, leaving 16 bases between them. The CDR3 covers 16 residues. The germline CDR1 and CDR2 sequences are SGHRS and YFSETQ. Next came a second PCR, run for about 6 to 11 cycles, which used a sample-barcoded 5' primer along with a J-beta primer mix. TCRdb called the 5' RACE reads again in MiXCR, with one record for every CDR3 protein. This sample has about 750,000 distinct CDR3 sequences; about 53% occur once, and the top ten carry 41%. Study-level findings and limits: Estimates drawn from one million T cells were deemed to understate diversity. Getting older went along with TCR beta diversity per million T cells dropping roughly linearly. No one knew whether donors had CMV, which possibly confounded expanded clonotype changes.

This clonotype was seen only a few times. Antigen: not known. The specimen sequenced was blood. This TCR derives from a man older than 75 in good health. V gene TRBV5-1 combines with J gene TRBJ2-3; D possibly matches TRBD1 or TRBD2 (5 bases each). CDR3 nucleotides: TGCGCCAGCAGCTTCTCCGGGACGTTCTTTACAGATACGCAGTATTTT. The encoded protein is CASSFSGTFFTDTQYF.